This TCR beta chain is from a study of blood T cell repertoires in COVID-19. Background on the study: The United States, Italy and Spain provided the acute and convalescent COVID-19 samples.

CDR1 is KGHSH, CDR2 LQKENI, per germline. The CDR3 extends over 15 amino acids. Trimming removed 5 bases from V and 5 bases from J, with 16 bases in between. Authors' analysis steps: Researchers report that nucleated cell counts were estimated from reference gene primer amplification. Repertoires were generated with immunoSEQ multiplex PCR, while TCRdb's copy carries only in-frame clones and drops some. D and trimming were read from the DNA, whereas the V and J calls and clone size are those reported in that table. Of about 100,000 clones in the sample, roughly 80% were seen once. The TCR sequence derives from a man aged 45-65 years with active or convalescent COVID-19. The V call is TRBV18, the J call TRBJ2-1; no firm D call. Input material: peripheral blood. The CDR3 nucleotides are TGTGCCAGCTCAGTATCAACTATAGGCCACAATGAGCAGTTCTTC. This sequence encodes CASSVSTIGHNEQFF.